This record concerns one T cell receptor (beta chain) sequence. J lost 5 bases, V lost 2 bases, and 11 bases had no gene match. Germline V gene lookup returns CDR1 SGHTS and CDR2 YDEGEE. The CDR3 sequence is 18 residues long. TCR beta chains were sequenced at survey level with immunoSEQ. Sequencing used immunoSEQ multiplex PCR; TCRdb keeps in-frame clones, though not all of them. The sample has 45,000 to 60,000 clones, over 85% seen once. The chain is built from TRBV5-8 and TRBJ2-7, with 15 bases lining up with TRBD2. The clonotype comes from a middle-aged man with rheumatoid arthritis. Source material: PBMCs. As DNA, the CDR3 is TGTGCCAGCAGCTTCCGGACTAGCGGGGGGGCAGTTCCCCACGAGCAGTACTTC. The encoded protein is CASSFRTSGGAVPHEQYF. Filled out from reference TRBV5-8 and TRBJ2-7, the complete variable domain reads EAGVTQSPTHLIKTRGQQATLRCSPISGHTSVYWYQQALGLGLQFLLWYDEGEERNRGNFPPRFSGRQFPNYSSELNVNALELEDSALYLCASSFRTSGGAVPHEQYFGPGTRLTVT.